These 18 T cell receptor beta chains share one sample of origin, sequenced in a study of T cells in Graves' hyperthyroidism and ophthalmopathy. Amplified TCR beta CDR3 regions came from RNA transcripts. Using the HTBI primer set, a first-round RT-PCR was run on the TCR CDR3. MiXCR, run by TCRdb on the multiplex PCR reads, gives a single entry per CDR3 protein. The sample has around 250,000 distinct CDR3 sequences; more than 12% are singletons. Sequenced: blood. These TCRs come from a woman aged 40 to 50 with Graves' hyperthyroidism that later progressed to Graves' ophthalmopathy.

Of note for this clonotype: Being one base from a much bigger clone, this may be a read error. The V call is TRBV5-1, the J call TRBJ2-7; no clear D. V was pared by 0 bases and J by 5 bases, with 6 bases between. CDR1 and CDR2 from the germline V gene are SGHRS and YFSETQ. The CDR3 loop spans 12 amino acids. CDR3 loop: CASSLASDEQYF. CDR3 coding DNA: TGCGCCAGCAGCTTGGCCTCGGACGAGCAGTACTTC. The full variable domain, rest sourced from reference TRBV5-1 and TRBJ2-7, is KAGVTQTPRYLIKTRGQQVTLSCSPISGHRSVSWYQQTPGQGLQFLFEYFSETQRNKGNFPGRFSGRQFSNSRSEMNVSTLELGDSALYLCASSLASDEQYFGPGTRLTVT.

This clonotype appeared a few times. This chain uses TRBV5-1 with TRBJ2-3, with D tentatively TRBD1 or TRBD2 (5 bases each). This CDR3 is 14 amino acids long. The germline V and J ends were trimmed by 4 bases and 2 bases, with 11 bases remaining between them. CDR1 and CDR2 from the germline V gene are SGHRS and YFSETQ. The CDR3 spells CASSPGRNTDTQYF. CDR3 in DNA: TGCGCCAGCAGCCCGGGGCGGAACACAGATACGCAGTATTTT. Full variable domain (remainder filled in from reference TRBV5-1 and TRBJ2-3): KAGVTQTPRYLIKTRGQQVTLSCSPISGHRSVSWYQQTPGQGLQFLFEYFSETQRNKGNFPGRFSGRQFSNSRSEMNVSTLELGDSALYLCASSPGRNTDTQYFGPGTRLTVL.

This clonotype was counted ten times or more. V is TRBV12-3 or TRBV12-4 and J is TRBJ2-7, with 7 bases fitting TRBD2. The CDR3 contains 17 residues. V trimming: 1 base; J trimming: 2 bases; junction bases outside the gene matches: 11. The CDR3, as DNA: TGTGCCAGCAGTTTAGATGCAATCCGGGACTACCCCTACGAGCAGTACTTC. Protein sequence: CASSLDAIRDYPYEQYF.

This clonotype came up many times. The chain uses TRBV28 and TRBJ2-7; D remains ambiguous. The CDR3 is made up of 13 amino acids. V was pared by 2 bases and J by 1 base, with 6 bases between. Germline assignment: CDR1 MDHEN and CDR2 SYDVKM. The DNA of the CDR3 is TGTGCCAGCAGTTTAGAGGCGTCCTACGAGCAGTACTTC. It translates to CASSLEASYEQYF. Looking up the rest from reference TRBV28 and TRBJ2-7 gives the full variable domain: DVKVTQSSRYLVKRTGEKVFLECVQDMDHENMFWYRQDPGLGLRLIYFSYDVKMKEKGDIPEGYSVSREKKERFSLILESASTNQTSMYLCASSLEASYEQYFGPGTRLTVT.

There are many counts of this clonotype. The rearrangement uses TRBV5-4 and TRBJ2-6; 8 nucleotides agree with TRBD1. This CDR3 spans 17 amino acids. The V segment lost 1 base and the J segment 2 bases; nucleotides outside the gene matches: 5. Germline CDR1 reads SGHNT; CDR2 reads YYREEE (reference sequence). The CDR3 DNA reads TGTGCCAGCAGCTTGCGCCCAGGGGGCACTGGGGCCAACGTCCTGACTTTC. It is translated as CASSLRPGGTGANVLTF.

This chain links TRBV20-1 with TRBJ1-5; D uncertain. The CDR3 covers 14 residues. Germline V gene lookup returns CDR1 DFQATT and CDR2 SNEGSKA (reference sequence). Trimming took 0 bases from V and 2 from J, leaving 8 bases between them. The CDR3 sequence: CSARDISGNQPQHF. The DNA for the CDR3 is TGCAGTGCTAGAGATATTAGCGGCAATCAGCCCCAGCATTTT.

This clonotype showed up many times. This chain joins TRBV28 and TRBJ2-2; 8 nucleotides line up with TRBD2. The junction had 9 bases not matched to a gene; V was cut back by 5 bases and J by 7 bases. Germline CDR1 is MDHEN and CDR2 is SYDVKM. The CDR3 is made up of 15 amino acids. The CDR3 sequence: CASSASGGKHGELFF. The CDR3 coding sequence is TGTGCCAGCAGTGCGAGCGGGGGCAAGCACGGGGAGCTGTTTTTT.

This clonotype was observed at least ten times. V and J are TRBV12-3 or TRBV12-4 and TRBJ2-3; D unresolved. CDR3 length: 12 residues. Trimming cost V 3 bases and J 7 bases, with 8 bases left between them. As DNA, the CDR3 is TGTGCCAGCAGTTTTTCTGGTAATACGCAGTATTTT. Translation gives CASSFSGNTQYF.

In its sample, this clonotype was seen a few times. The chain recombines TRBV15 with TRBJ2-5, with 11 bases that match TRBD2. Germline CDR1 and CDR2: LNHNV and YYDKDF (reference sequence). V lost 4 bases to trimming and J lost 5 bases; unmatched junction nucleotides: 9. This CDR3 region has 16 residues. The chain's CDR3 is CATSITTSGTRETQYF. The CDR3 DNA follows: TGTGCCACCAGCATAACGACTAGCGGGACCAGGGAGACCCAGTACTTC. Drawing the rest from reference TRBV15 and TRBJ2-5, the complete variable domain is DAMVIQNPRYQVTQFGKPVTLSCSQTLNHNVMYWYQQKSSQAPKLLFHYYDKDFNNEADTPDNFQSRRPNTSFCFLDIRSPGLGDTAMYLCATSITTSGTRETQYFGPGTRLLVL.

This chain uses TRBV20-1 with TRBJ2-7; no definite D call. V lost 4 bases to trimming and J lost 3 bases, with 13 bases between them. Germline V gene data show CDR1 as DFQATT and CDR2 as SNEGSKA (reference sequence). The CDR3 consists of 13 residues. The CDR3 region has the DNA TGCAGTGCTAACATGGTAGGGATCTACGAGCAGTACTTC. Amino acid sequence: CSANMVGIYEQYF.

This clonotype has ten or more counts. The chain carries TRBV20-1 and TRBJ2-7; 10 nucleotides align to TRBD2. V lost 3 bases to trimming and J lost 3 bases; unmatched junction nucleotides: 5. The germline V gene encodes CDR1 DFQATT and CDR2 SNEGSKA (reference sequence). CDR3 length equals 14 residues. CDR3 nucleotide sequence: TGCAGTGCTAGTCAACTAGCGGGGAACTACGAGCAGTACTTC. The encoded protein is CSASQLAGNYEQYF.

This clonotype was observed many times. V gene TRBV27 combines with J gene TRBJ1-5; the D is unclear. The CDR3 consists of 13 residues. Germline-derived CDR1 and CDR2 are MNHEY and SMNVEV (reference sequence). V shed 5 bases and J shed 0 bases, with 5 bases lying between them. CDR3 in DNA: TGTGCCAGCAGTCTCAGTAGCAATCAGCCCCAGCATTTT. Protein product: CASSLSSNQPQHF.

This clonotype came up many times. The V and J genes are TRBV5-1 and TRBJ2-1, with 12 nucleotides matching TRBD2. The V gene end was trimmed by 6 bases and the J gene end by 4 bases; junction bases not matched to a gene: 11. In germline, CDR1 is SGHRS, CDR2 YFSETQ. CDR3 size: 17 residues. The CDR3 here is CASTNRTSGVGYNEQFF. The CDR3, as DNA: TGCGCCAGCACCAATCGGACTAGCGGGGTTGGGTACAATGAGCAGTTCTTC.

In its sample, this clonotype was seen many times. This chain uses TRBV7-3 with TRBJ2-7; perhaps TRBD1 as D (5 bases). This CDR3 is 16 amino acids long. Germline CDR1 SGHTA, CDR2 FQGTGA. V lost 2 bases, J lost 0 bases, and 14 bases lay in between. The CDR3 DNA sequence: TGTGCCAGCAGCTTATTCGGCGGACAATTCTCCTACGAGCAGTACTTC. Encoded protein: CASSLFGGQFSYEQYF.

The CDR3 bases are TGTGCCAGCGGAAGGAGGGGGTGGATCCAAGAGACCCAGTACTTC. It specifies CASGRRGWIQETQYF. This chain connects TRBV28 to TRBJ2-5; the D gene could be TRBD1 or TRBD2 (6 bases each). Per the germline V gene, CDR1 is MDHEN and CDR2 is SYDVKM. CDR3 length equals 15 residues. V lost 8 bases to trimming and J lost 1 base, with 17 bases between them.

This clonotype was counted many times. This chain connects TRBV2 to TRBJ1-4; D is perhaps TRBD1 (6 bases). In germline, CDR1 is SNHLY, CDR2 FYNNEI. V gave up 5 bases and J gave up 8 bases, with 15 bases separating them. This CDR3 has 14 residues. The CDR3 is CASSWTDRPEKLFF. As DNA, the CDR3 is TGTGCCAGCAGTTGGACAGACCGTCCGGAAAAACTGTTTTTT.

There are many counts of this clonotype. The chain has TRBV5-6 and TRBJ1-5; tentative D call: TRBD1 (5 bases). With 0 bases removed from V and 4 bases from J, the gap between germline ends came to 11 bases. The CDR3 is made up of 15 amino acids. Germline V gene data show CDR1 as SGHDT and CDR2 as YYEEEE. CDR3: CASSLAYRPNQPQHF. The CDR3 coding sequence is TGTGCCAGCAGCTTGGCCTACAGGCCTAATCAGCCCCAGCATTTT.

This clonotype was found many times. V and J are TRBV19 and TRBJ1-4; 9 positions agree with TRBD1. V lost 3 bases and J lost 4; bases outside the gene matches: 3. This CDR3 is built from 15 residues. Germline V gives CDR1 LNHDA, CDR2 SQIVND (reference sequence). As DNA, the CDR3 is TGTGCCAGTAGTATCGGGACAGGGCATAATGAAAAACTGTTTTTT. This translates into CASSIGTGHNEKLFF.